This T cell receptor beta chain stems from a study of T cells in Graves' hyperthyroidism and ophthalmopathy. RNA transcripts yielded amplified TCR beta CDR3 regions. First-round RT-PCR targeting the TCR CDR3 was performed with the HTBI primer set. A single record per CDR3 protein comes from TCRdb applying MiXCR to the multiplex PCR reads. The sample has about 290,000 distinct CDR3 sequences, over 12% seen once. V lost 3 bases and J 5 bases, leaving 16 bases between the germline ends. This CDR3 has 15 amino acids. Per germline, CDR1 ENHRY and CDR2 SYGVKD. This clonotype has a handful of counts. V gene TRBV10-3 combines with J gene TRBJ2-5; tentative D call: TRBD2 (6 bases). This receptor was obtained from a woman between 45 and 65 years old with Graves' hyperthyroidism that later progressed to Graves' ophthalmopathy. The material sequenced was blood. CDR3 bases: TGTGCCATCAGTGACTTCCTTGGGAGGTCGGAGACCCAGTACTTC. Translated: CAISDFLGRSETQYF.